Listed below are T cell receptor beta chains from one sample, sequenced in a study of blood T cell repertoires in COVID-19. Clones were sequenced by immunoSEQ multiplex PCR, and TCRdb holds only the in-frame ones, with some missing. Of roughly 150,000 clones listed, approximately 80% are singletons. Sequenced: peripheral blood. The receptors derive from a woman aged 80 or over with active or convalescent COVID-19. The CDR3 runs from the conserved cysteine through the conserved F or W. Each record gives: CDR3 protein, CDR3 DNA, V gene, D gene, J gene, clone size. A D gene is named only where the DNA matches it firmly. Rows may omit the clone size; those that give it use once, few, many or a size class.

CDR3aa: CASSLVGTGSSSPLHF; CDR3nt: TGCGCCAGCAGCTTGGTGGGGACAGGGTCTAGTTCACCCCTCCACTTT; v_gene: TRBV5-1; d_gene: TRBD1; j_gene: TRBJ1-6; abundance: -
CDR3aa: CASSQLGDLSPLHF; CDR3nt: TGTGCCAGCAGCCAATTAGGGGATCTTTCACCCCTCCACTTT; v_gene: TRBV7-6; d_gene: -; j_gene: TRBJ1-6; abundance: -
CDR3aa: CASSLRAGGNTDTQYF; CDR3nt: TGCGCCAGCAGCTTACGAGCGGGGGGGAACACAGATACGCAGTATTTT; v_gene: TRBV5-1; d_gene: TRBD2; j_gene: TRBJ2-3; abundance: -
CDR3aa: CASSLDPGDYGYTF; CDR3nt: TGTGCCAGCAGCTTAGACCCAGGGGACTATGGCTACACCTTC; v_gene: TRBV11-2; d_gene: -; j_gene: TRBJ1-2; abundance: -
CDR3aa: CAWSSGGSSYEQYF; CDR3nt: TGTGCCTGGAGTTCGGGTGGCAGCTCCTACGAGCAGTACTTC; v_gene: TRBV30; d_gene: -; j_gene: TRBJ2-7; abundance: -
CDR3aa: CASSQSSGGAYNEQFF; CDR3nt: TGTGCCAGTAGCCAATCCAGCGGGGGGGCGTATAATGAGCAGTTCTTC; v_gene: TRBV19; d_gene: TRBD2; j_gene: TRBJ2-1; abundance: -
CDR3aa: CASSLTPAREGSPLHF; CDR3nt: TGTGCCAGCAGTTTAACGCCCGCCCGGGAGGGTTCACCCCTCCACTTT; v_gene: TRBV27; d_gene: -; j_gene: TRBJ1-6; abundance: -
CDR3aa: CASSPNRGGQETQYF; CDR3nt: TGTGCCAGCTCACCGAACAGGGGGGGGCAAGAGACCCAGTACTTC; v_gene: TRBV18; d_gene: -; j_gene: TRBJ2-5; abundance: -
CDR3aa: CASSEGAGGVQPQHF; CDR3nt: TGTGCCAGCAGTGAAGGTGCAGGGGGCGTTCAGCCCCAGCATTTT; v_gene: TRBV6-1; d_gene: TRBD1; j_gene: TRBJ1-5; abundance: few
CDR3aa: CASSPQGTGFYNEQFF; CDR3nt: TGCGCCAGCAGCCCCCAAGGGACAGGTTTCTACAATGAGCAGTTCTTC; v_gene: TRBV4-3; d_gene: TRBD1; j_gene: TRBJ2-1; abundance: -
CDR3aa: CATSDPRAGVNEQFF; CDR3nt: TGTGCCACCAGTGATCCCCGGGCAGGGGTCAATGAGCAGTTCTTC; v_gene: TRBV24-1; d_gene: -; j_gene: TRBJ2-1; abundance: -
CDR3aa: CASSLSSGTSGTDTQYF; CDR3nt: TGCGCCAGCAGCTTGTCCTCTGGGACTAGCGGCACAGATACGCAGTATTTT; v_gene: TRBV5-1; d_gene: TRBD2; j_gene: TRBJ2-3; abundance: -
CDR3aa: CASSYRTIDDTGELFF; CDR3nt: TGTGCCAGTAGTTACAGGACTATCGATGACACCGGGGAGCTGTTTTTT; v_gene: TRBV19; d_gene: -; j_gene: TRBJ2-2; abundance: -
CDR3aa: CASSFRDRYNEQFF; CDR3nt: TGTGCCAGCAGCTTCCGGGACAGATACAATGAGCAGTTCTTC; v_gene: TRBV5-4; d_gene: TRBD1; j_gene: TRBJ2-1; abundance: -
CDR3aa: CASSSWTDVNTEAFF; CDR3nt: TGTGCCAGCAGTTCATGGACAGATGTGAACACTGAAGCTTTCTTT; v_gene: TRBV6-2/TRBV6-3; d_gene: -; j_gene: TRBJ1-1; abundance: -
CDR3aa: CASSSSPATGTGVAYGYTF; CDR3nt: TGTGCCAGCAGCTCGTCGCCTGCGACCGGGACAGGGGTTGCCTATGGCTACACCTTC; v_gene: TRBV11-2; d_gene: TRBD1; j_gene: TRBJ1-2; abundance: -
CDR3aa: CASSATRGLEGPPLHF; CDR3nt: TGTGCCAGCAGTGCGACCAGGGGTTTGGAAGGTCCACCCCTCCACTTT; v_gene: TRBV25-1; d_gene: -; j_gene: TRBJ1-6; abundance: -
CDR3aa: CAWSVQGGNTIYF; CDR3nt: TGTGCCTGGAGTGTACAGGGTGGAAACACCATATATTTT; v_gene: TRBV30; d_gene: -; j_gene: TRBJ1-3; abundance: -
CDR3aa: CASSSQGYRNTIYF; CDR3nt: TGTGCCAGCAGCTCCCAGGGTTATAGAAACACCATATATTTT; v_gene: TRBV7-2; d_gene: -; j_gene: TRBJ1-3; abundance: -
CDR3aa: CASSYLAVGRKLFF; CDR3nt: TGTGCCAGCAGTTACCTAGCGGTAGGCAGAAAACTGTTTTTT; v_gene: TRBV6-5; d_gene: -; j_gene: TRBJ1-4; abundance: -
CDR3aa: CASREGQLNTEAFF; CDR3nt: TGTGCCAGCCGGGAGGGACAGTTGAACACTGAAGCTTTCTTT; v_gene: TRBV7-9; d_gene: TRBD1; j_gene: TRBJ1-1; abundance: -
CDR3aa: CAWGAGLTYEQYF; CDR3nt: TGTGCCTGGGGGGCGGGCCTAACCTACGAGCAGTACTTC; v_gene: TRBV30; d_gene: -; j_gene: TRBJ2-7; abundance: -
CDR3aa: CATSKDRRASANTGELFF; CDR3nt: TGTGCCACTTCCAAAGACAGGAGAGCTTCCGCGAACACCGGGGAGCTGTTTTTT; v_gene: TRBV7-9; d_gene: -; j_gene: TRBJ2-2; abundance: -
CDR3aa: CASSINKQGDEQYF; CDR3nt: TGTGCCAGTAGTATTAATAAACAGGGGGACGAGCAGTACTTC; v_gene: TRBV19; d_gene: TRBD1; j_gene: TRBJ2-7; abundance: few
CDR3aa: CASSLALERTGVNTQYF; CDR3nt: TGCGCCAGCAGCTTGGCCTTGGAAAGGACAGGGGTGAATACGCAGTATTTT; v_gene: TRBV5-1; d_gene: TRBD1; j_gene: TRBJ2-3; abundance: -
CDR3aa: CASSIGTTANYGYTF; CDR3nt: TGTGCCAGCAGCATTGGGACAACCGCTAACTATGGCTACACCTTC; v_gene: TRBV7-8; d_gene: -; j_gene: TRBJ1-2; abundance: once
CDR3aa: CASRGAPAGATGELFF; CDR3nt: TGTGCCAGCAGGGGGGCGCCAGCGGGGGCAACCGGGGAGCTGTTTTTT; v_gene: TRBV7-2; d_gene: TRBD2; j_gene: TRBJ2-2; abundance: few
CDR3aa: CASKQDISNQPQHF; CDR3nt: TGTGCCAGTAAGCAGGACATTAGCAATCAGCCCCAGCATTTT; v_gene: TRBV19; d_gene: -; j_gene: TRBJ1-5; abundance: few
CDR3aa: CASSPRQVNTEAFF; CDR3nt: TGTGCCAGCTCACCCCGACAGGTGAACACTGAAGCTTTCTTT; v_gene: TRBV18; d_gene: -; j_gene: TRBJ1-1; abundance: few
CDR3aa: CATSRDLTGAGGELFF; CDR3nt: TGTGCCACCAGCAGAGATCTGACAGGGGCAGGCGGGGAGCTGTTTTTT; v_gene: TRBV15; d_gene: TRBD1; j_gene: TRBJ2-2; abundance: -
CDR3aa: CASSLTALGTEAFF; CDR3nt: TGCGCCAGCAGCTTGACAGCACTCGGCACTGAAGCTTTCTTT; v_gene: TRBV5-1; d_gene: -; j_gene: TRBJ1-1; abundance: -
CDR3aa: CAWGQPGPGGGEKLFF; CDR3nt: TGTGCCTGGGGACAACCCGGCCCGGGCGGGGGGGAAAAACTGTTTTTT; v_gene: TRBV30; d_gene: -; j_gene: TRBJ1-4; abundance: -
CDR3aa: CASSDQTGNTEAFF; CDR3nt: TGCGCCAGCAGCGACCAGACAGGGAACACTGAAGCTTTCTTT; v_gene: TRBV4-3; d_gene: -; j_gene: TRBJ1-1; abundance: -
CDR3aa: CASSLLGEGAEAFF; CDR3nt: TGTGCCAGCAGCTTACTTGGTGAAGGGGCAGAAGCTTTCTTT; v_gene: TRBV7-9; d_gene: -; j_gene: TRBJ1-1; abundance: once
CDR3aa: CASSWVPGLAGLSYEQYF; CDR3nt: TGTGCCAGCAGCTGGGTACCGGGACTAGCGGGGCTCTCCTACGAGCAGTACTTC; v_gene: TRBV3-1/TRBV3-2; d_gene: TRBD2; j_gene: TRBJ2-7; abundance: -
CDR3aa: CASSPGLGQGRDTQYF; CDR3nt: TGTGCCAGCAGCCCCGGTCTAGGGCAGGGTCGAGATACGCAGTATTTT; v_gene: TRBV7-2; d_gene: -; j_gene: TRBJ2-3; abundance: -
CDR3aa: CASSRDITNYGYTF; CDR3nt: TGCGCCAGCAGCCGGGACATAACTAACTATGGCTACACCTTC; v_gene: TRBV4-1; d_gene: -; j_gene: TRBJ1-2; abundance: -
CDR3aa: CASSPDPAGGATKNIQYF; CDR3nt: TGCGCCAGCAGCCCCGATCCCGCGGGGGGAGCAACCAAAAACATTCAGTACTTC; v_gene: TRBV4-3; d_gene: TRBD2; j_gene: TRBJ2-4; abundance: -
CDR3aa: CASSETGTDLYEQYF; CDR3nt: TGTGCCAGCAGTGAAACCGGGACAGATCTCTACGAGCAGTACTTC; v_gene: TRBV27; d_gene: TRBD1; j_gene: TRBJ2-7; abundance: -
CDR3aa: CASSLLPGSYNEQFF; CDR3nt: TGTGCCAGCAGCCTGCTGCCGGGCTCCTACAATGAGCAGTTCTTC; v_gene: TRBV11-2; d_gene: -; j_gene: TRBJ2-1; abundance: -
CDR3aa: CASSPDRGPTEAFF; CDR3nt: TGCGCCAGCAGTCCCGACAGGGGGCCCACTGAAGCTTTCTTT; v_gene: TRBV5-1; d_gene: TRBD1; j_gene: TRBJ1-1; abundance: -
CDR3aa: CASSPLETPRGEQYF; CDR3nt: TGTGCCAGCTCACCATTAGAGACTCCTCGGGGAGAGCAGTACTTC; v_gene: TRBV18; d_gene: -; j_gene: TRBJ2-7; abundance: -
CDR3aa: CASSQGSSEKLFF; CDR3nt: TGTGCCAGCAGCCAGGGGTCCTCTGAAAAACTGTTTTTT; v_gene: TRBV12-3/TRBV12-4; d_gene: -; j_gene: TRBJ1-4; abundance: -
CDR3aa: CASSAHREMEKLFF; CDR3nt: TGTGCCAGCAGCGCCCACAGGGAGATGGAAAAACTGTTTTTT; v_gene: TRBV9; d_gene: -; j_gene: TRBJ1-4; abundance: -
CDR3aa: CASSQDFGSCTEAFF; CDR3nt: TGTGCCAGCAGCCAAGATTTCGGGAGCTGTACTGAAGCTTTCTTT; v_gene: TRBV3-1/TRBV3-2; d_gene: -; j_gene: TRBJ1-1; abundance: -
CDR3aa: CASSLGDRAGELFF; CDR3nt: TGTGCCAGCAGCTTAGGGGACAGGGCCGGGGAGCTGTTTTTT; v_gene: TRBV11-3; d_gene: TRBD1; j_gene: TRBJ2-2; abundance: -
CDR3aa: CASSPGQMNTEAFF; CDR3nt: TGTGCCAGCAGCCCGGGACAGATGAACACTGAAGCTTTCTTT; v_gene: TRBV7-9; d_gene: TRBD1; j_gene: TRBJ1-1; abundance: -
CDR3aa: CASSSTGWYGYTF; CDR3nt: TGTGCCAGCAGCTCCACGGGTTGGTATGGCTACACCTTC; v_gene: TRBV28; d_gene: -; j_gene: TRBJ1-2; abundance: once
CDR3aa: CASSVEGTASNYGYTF; CDR3nt: TGTGCCAGCAGCGTAGAAGGCACAGCCTCTAACTATGGCTACACCTTC; v_gene: TRBV9; d_gene: -; j_gene: TRBJ1-2; abundance: -
CDR3aa: CASSPSEPGGNTEAFF; CDR3nt: TGTGCCAGCTCACCAAGTGAGCCAGGGGGCAACACTGAAGCTTTCTTT; v_gene: TRBV18; d_gene: TRBD1; j_gene: TRBJ1-1; abundance: -
CDR3aa: CASGVQGIGYTF; CDR3nt: TGTGCCAGCGGGGTACAGGGGATCGGCTACACCTTC; v_gene: TRBV5-6; d_gene: TRBD1; j_gene: TRBJ1-2; abundance: -
CDR3aa: CASSARGQDDEQYF; CDR3nt: TGTGCCAGCAGCGCCCGAGGACAGGACGACGAGCAGTACTTC; v_gene: TRBV2; d_gene: TRBD1; j_gene: TRBJ2-7; abundance: -